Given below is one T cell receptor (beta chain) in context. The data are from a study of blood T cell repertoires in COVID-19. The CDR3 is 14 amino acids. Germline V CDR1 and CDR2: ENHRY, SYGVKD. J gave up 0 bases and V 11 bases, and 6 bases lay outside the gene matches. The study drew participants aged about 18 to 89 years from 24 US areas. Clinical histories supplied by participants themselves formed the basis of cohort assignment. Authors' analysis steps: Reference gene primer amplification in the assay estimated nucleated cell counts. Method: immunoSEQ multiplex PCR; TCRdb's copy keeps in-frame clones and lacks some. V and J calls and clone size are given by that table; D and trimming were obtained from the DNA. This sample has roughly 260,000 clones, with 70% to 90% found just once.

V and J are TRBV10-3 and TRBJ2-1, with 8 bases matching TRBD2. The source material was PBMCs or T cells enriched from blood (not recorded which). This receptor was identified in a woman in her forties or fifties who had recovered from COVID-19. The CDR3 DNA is TGTGCCGCCACTAGCGGATCCTCCTACAATGAGCAGTTCTTC. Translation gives CAATSGSSYNEQFF.